This TCR beta chain was found in a study of post-analysis software for immune sequencing data. Study information: In terms of disease course, relapsing-remitting, secondary progressive and progressive-relapsing multiple sclerosis were included. General study points: TRBV segments more frequent in patients than in controls numbered roughly 5 and included TRBV5-6, TRBV5-1 and TRBV20-1. Compared against controls, patients with multiple sclerosis displayed significantly lower normalized Chao1 diversity. By F measure, samples from a shared preparation batch strongly co-clustered.

As concerns this clonotype: Its antigen is not identified.

Unique molecular identifiers were present in the TCR beta cDNA libraries. Between roughly 1 and 10 million T cells gave rise to some 470,000 cDNA molecules. A single record per CDR3 protein comes from TCRdb applying MiXCR to the PCR reads. The data hold 750,000 to 950,000 distinct CDR3 sequences, with roughly half observed a single time. There are 15 residues in the CDR3. The V gene's germline CDR1 is SGDLS and CDR2 YYNGEE. With 0 bases removed from V and 12 bases from J, the gap between germline ends came to 19 bases. The receptor comes from a girl aged 10 to 17 with multiple sclerosis. The sequenced material came from blood. This chain links TRBV9 with TRBJ2-1; either TRBD1 or TRBD2 may fit D (6 bases each). Here the CDR3 DNA reads TGTGCCAGCAGCGTAGAACAGGGAGCCGGGGGCATGCAGTTCTTC. Its protein product is CASSVEQGAGGMQFF. The full variable domain, its missing parts supplied by reference TRBV9 and TRBJ2-1, is DSGVTQTPKHLITATGQRVTLRCSPRSGDLSVYWYQQSLDQGLQFLIQYYNGEERAKGNILERFSAQQFPDLHSELNLSSLELGDSALYFCASSVEQGAGGMQFFGPGTRLTVL.